The 20 T cell receptor beta chains reported below all come from one sample, sequenced in a study of cytomegalovirus exposure and HLA in healthy donors. The PCR contained 60 Vbeta and 13 Jbeta primers. Generated by immunoSEQ multiplex PCR, the TCRdb table keeps only in-frame clones and is missing some. This sample carries 160,000 or so clones, roughly 85% of them seen once, and the ten largest clones take more than 0.55%. The sample comprised PBMCs. The receptor set was obtained from a woman in her forties in good health and CMV-seronegative.

The V call is TRBV19, the J call TRBJ2-5, with 7 positions matching TRBD2. Per the germline V gene, CDR1 is LNHDA and CDR2 is SQIVND (reference sequence). V gave up 6 bases and J gave up 4 bases; unmatched junction bases: 5. CDR3 length: 13 amino acids. The CDR3 DNA is TGTGCCAGTAGGGCTACGGGGGGAGAGACCCAGTACTTC. Its protein product is CASRATGGETQYF.

The rearrangement links TRBV2 to TRBJ2-2; a possible D gene is TRBD1 (5 bases). Germline V gene lookup returns CDR1 SNHLY and CDR2 FYNNEI. The CDR3 loop spans 13 amino acids. Trimming removed 10 bases at V and 2 bases at J, with 11 bases between. The CDR3 bases are TGTGCCACACGGACACAAAACACCGGGGAGCTGTTTTTT. It specifies CATRTQNTGELFF.

The count of this clone is one. V and J are TRBV19 and TRBJ1-2, with D tentatively TRBD1 (5 bases). There are 12 residues in the CDR3. Per the germline V gene, CDR1 is LNHDA and CDR2 is SQIVND (reference sequence). Deletions cut 7 bases from V and 5 bases from J, with 11 bases between. The CDR3 nucleotides are TGTGCCAGTATAGGGGCTACTTATGGCTACACCTTC. It codes for CASIGATYGYTF.

This chain joins TRBV11-3 and TRBJ2-3; 8 bases agree with TRBD2. Germline V gene sequence: CDR1 SGHNT, CDR2 YENEEA. Trimming took 5 bases from V and 3 from J; bases not matched to a gene: 7. The CDR3 loop spans 15 amino acids. CDR3 region: CASSQIAGNTDTQYF. Here the CDR3 DNA reads TGTGCCAGCAGCCAAATAGCGGGGAATACAGATACGCAGTATTTT. The variable domain in full, completed from reference TRBV11-3 and TRBJ2-3, reads EAGVVQSPRYKIIEKKQPVAFWCNPISGHNTLYWYLQNLGQGPELLIRYENEEAVDDSQLPKDRFSAERLKGVDSTLKIQPAELGDSAVYLCASSQIAGNTDTQYFGPGTRLTVL.

The chain carries TRBV6-5 and TRBJ1-2; possible D gene TRBD1, 6 bases. CDR1 is MNHEY and CDR2 is SVGAGI in the germline V gene. With 7 bases removed from V and 7 bases from J, the gap between germline ends came to 19 bases. CDR3 length: 14 residues. The CDR3 DNA follows: TGTGCCAGCACTCTCGGGGGGGCGCGCAGTGGCTACACCTTC. Protein sequence: CASTLGGARSGYTF.

The V gene is TRBV5-4, the J gene TRBJ2-7; 7 nucleotides match TRBD1. The V gene's germline CDR1 is SGHNT and CDR2 YYREEE (reference sequence). This CDR3 is 13 amino acids long. The V and J ends lost 3 bases and 0 bases, in that order; junction bases with no gene match: 0. The CDR3 is CASSSGGSYEQYF. The CDR3 DNA is TGTGCCAGCAGCTCAGGGGGCTCCTACGAGCAGTACTTC.

This clone came up once. The V gene is TRBV5-1, the J gene TRBJ2-1, with D maybe TRBD2 (6 bases). V was clipped by 4 bases and J by 8 bases, with 19 bases between them. CDR3 length: 15 residues. Germline assignment: CDR1 SGHRS and CDR2 YFSETQ. The CDR3 loop reads CASSLDGDSSDEQFF. CDR3 nucleotides: TGCGCCAGCAGCCTGGACGGGGACTCCTCTGATGAGCAGTTCTTC.

The V call is TRBV7-2, the J call TRBJ1-1, with D possibly matching TRBD1 (6 bases). CDR3 size: 16 residues. Germline loops: CDR1 SGHTA, CDR2 FQGNSA. V lost 10 bases to trimming and J lost 2 bases, with 23 bases between them. The DNA for the CDR3 is TGTGCCAACAAGCTTAAGGGTGGGACACTTAACACTGAAGCTTTCTTT. It translates to CANKLKGGTLNTEAFF.

The V gene is TRBV7-6, the J gene TRBJ2-1, with 9 bases that match TRBD1. The J segment lost 10 bases and the V segment lost 1 base, leaving 8 bases of the junction unmatched. CDR3 length equals 15 residues. Germline assignment: CDR1 SGHVS and CDR2 FNYEAQ. CDR3 residues: CASSLDTGGWGEQFF. CDR3 nucleotides: TGTGCCAGCAGCTTAGACACAGGGGGCTGGGGAGAGCAGTTCTTC.

V usage is TRBV2 and J usage is TRBJ2-3, with D possibly being TRBD1 (5 bases). The V gene lost 3 bases and the J gene lost 1 base, with 11 bases spanning the gap. The CDR3 is made up of 15 amino acids. In germline, CDR1 is SNHLY, CDR2 FYNNEI. This CDR3 is CASSDRQGRTDTQYF. The CDR3 DNA reads TGTGCCAGCAGTGACCGGCAGGGCCGCACAGATACGCAGTATTTT.

V and J are TRBV6-1 and TRBJ1-1; maybe TRBD1 (6 bases). Trimming cost V 6 bases and J 7 bases, with 12 bases left between them. CDR1 is MNHNS, CDR2 SASEGT, per germline. The CDR3 consists of 12 residues. CDR3 sequence: CASSLTGNEAFF. The CDR3 DNA reads TGTGCCAGCAGCTTGACAGGAAATGAAGCTTTCTTT.

The chain couples TRBV4-2 to TRBJ2-3; 7 bases agree with TRBD1. CDR1 is LGHNA, CDR2 YNFKEQ, per germline. The CDR3 loop spans 16 amino acids. Germline trimming cut 1 base from V and 2 bases from J; bases unmatched to any gene: 6. The CDR3 DNA sequence: TGTGCCAGCAGCCAAGCTACGGGACAGTTCACAGATACGCAGTATTTT. Its translation is CASSQATGQFTDTQYF.

The genes are TRBV19 and TRBJ1-1, with TRBD1 matching over 8 bases. The V gene end was trimmed by 5 bases and the J gene end by 10 bases; junction bases not matched to a gene: 15. The V gene's germline CDR1 is LNHDA and CDR2 SQIVND (reference sequence). The CDR3 has 15 residues. The CDR3 region is CASSFPGGASSGAFF. CDR3 DNA: TGTGCCAGTAGTTTCCCAGGGGGCGCTTCGTCAGGAGCTTTCTTT.

CDR3 sequence: CASSFSSGRRGTQYF. The CDR3 bases are TGTGCCAGCAGCTTCTCTAGCGGGAGACGGGGGACCCAGTACTTC. The gene calls are TRBV5-4 and TRBJ2-5; TRBD2 matches 10 bases. Per the germline V gene, CDR1 is SGHNT and CDR2 is YYREEE (reference sequence). Unmatched junction bases numbered 8, after V lost 2 bases and J lost 7 bases. CDR3 length: 15 residues. Based on the CDR3 plus reference TRBV5-4 and TRBJ2-5, the full variable domain is ETGVTQSPTHLIKTRGQQVTLRCSSQSGHNTVSWYQQALGQGPQFIFQYYREEENGRGNFPPRFSGLQFPNYSSELNVNALELDDSALYLCASSFSSGRRGTQYFGPGTRLLVL.

This clone appeared once. The chain links TRBV27 to TRBJ1-5; D uncertain. CDR1 is MNHEY, CDR2 SMNVEV, per germline (reference sequence). Between the trimmed V and J ends, which lost 6 bases and 0 bases, there was a span of 9 bases. This CDR3 has 14 amino acids. CDR3 bases: TGTGCCAGCAGGGCCTCATATAGCAATCAGCCCCAGCATTTT. Translation gives CASRASYSNQPQHF.

This chain links TRBV7-5 with TRBJ1-5; no check of the table's D call, TRBD1, against the DNA was made. TRBV7-5 is given as a pseudogene. The CDR3 is 13 residues long. CDR3 loop: CARSFDRDQPQHF. CDR3 DNA: TGTGCCAGAAGTTTCGACAGAGATCAGCCCCAGCATTTT.

This clone showed up just a few times. The genes are TRBV5-6 and TRBJ2-7, with TRBD1 matching over 7 bases. This CDR3 is 15 amino acids long. Germline V gene data show CDR1 as SGHDT and CDR2 as YYEEEE. J lost 2 bases, V lost 0 bases, and 5 bases had no gene match. The CDR3 sequence: CASSLVDGQAYEQYF. For the CDR3, the DNA is TGTGCCAGCAGCTTGGTAGACGGACAGGCCTACGAGCAGTACTTC.

V and J are TRBV27 and TRBJ1-4; 7 bases line up with TRBD1. The CDR3 extends over 14 amino acids. Germline lookup yields CDR1 MNHEY and CDR2 SMNVEV (reference sequence). V lost 7 bases to trimming and J lost 4 bases; unmatched junction nucleotides: 6. The CDR3 region is CASNNRGYNEKLFF. The CDR3 DNA sequence: TGTGCCAGCAATAACAGGGGTTATAATGAAAAACTGTTTTTT.

This rearrangement joins TRBV29-1 to TRBJ2-5, with D possibly matching TRBD2 (6 bases). V was trimmed by 7 bases and J by 4 bases, leaving 22 bases between them. Germline V lookup: CDR1 SQVTM, CDR2 ANQGSEA. The CDR3 consists of 15 residues. The CDR3 sequence is CSGSFGTQGGETQYF. In DNA form, the CDR3 reads TGCAGCGGTTCCTTCGGGACTCAGGGCGGAGAGACCCAGTACTTC.

Note on this clone: At one end the junction does not follow the germline gene, possibly because of a read error. V gene TRBV7-7 combines with J gene TRBJ2-5; 10 nucleotides match TRBD2. This CDR3 has 19 amino acids. CDR1 is SSHAT and CDR2 is FNYEAQ in the germline V gene (reference sequence). CDR3 sequence: CASSFIRERGGSGRETQYF. The CDR3 DNA sequence: TGTGCTAGCAGCTTCATCAGAGAGCGGGGGGGCTCCGGTAGGGAGACCCAGTACTTC.